The rows below give T cell receptor beta chains drawn from one sample of a study of T-cell memory formation after mild COVID-19. TCRdb reprocessed the 5' RACE reads with MiXCR, giving one entry per CDR3 protein. This sample has 350,000 to 400,000 distinct CDR3 sequences; under 25% occur once, and the top ten carry around 13%. Sequencing was performed on PBMCs or a T cell subset sorted from them (not recorded which). Receptors originate from an adult woman who had mild COVID-19 (a few samples of this study predate the infection). Cell type and time point are not known. CDR3s include the opening cysteine and the closing phenylalanine or tryptophan. The D gene is left open where the match is weak. A clone size is listed for some rows: how often the clone was seen (once, few, many), or a class if it is expanded.

TRBJ1-2,TRBV20-1,.,.,CSARERGANYGYTF,TGCAGTGCTAGAGAGAGAGGGGCAAACTATGGCTACACCTTC
TRBJ2-3,TRBV15,.,.,CATSTNGVSDTQYF,TGTGCCACCAGCACCAATGGTGTCTCAGATACGCAGTATTTT
TRBJ2-7,TRBV4-1,.,few,CASSQGGQVYNEQYF,TGCGCCAGCAGCCAAGGGGGGCAGGTTTACAACGAGCAGTACTTC
TRBJ1-1,TRBV7-9,TRBD1,.,CASSSTGGESNTEAFF,TGTGCCAGCAGCTCAACAGGGGGCGAGTCTAACACTGAAGCTTTCTTT
TRBJ1-1,TRBV6-5,.,few,CASSYSGSLNTEAFF,TGTGCCAGCAGTTACTCGGGCAGCCTGAACACTGAAGCTTTCTTT
TRBJ2-1,TRBV27,.,few,CASSLRPSIYNEQFF,TGTGCCAGCAGTTTACGTCCATCTATCTACAATGAGCAGTTCTTC
TRBJ2-3,TRBV20-1,TRBD2,few,CSAGPSGPSARDTQYF,TGCAGTGCTGGGCCTAGCGGGCCCTCCGCACGTGATACGCAGTATTTT
TRBJ2-4,TRBV5-6,.,few,CASSLTPNADIQYF,TGTGCCAGCAGCCTGACCCCCAACGCCGACATTCAGTACTTC
TRBJ1-2,TRBV7-9,.,.,CASSSRRTRENYGYTF,TGTGCCAGCAGCTCGCGGAGGACACGAGAAAACTATGGCTACACCTTC
TRBJ1-1,TRBV19,TRBD1,.,CASSMWTGGNTEAFF,TGTGCCAGTAGTATGTGGACAGGTGGGAACACTGAAGCTTTCTTT
TRBJ2-3,TRBV11-3,.,few,CASSFRSGSTDTQYF,TGTGCCAGCAGCTTCCGGAGCGGGAGCACAGATACGCAGTATTTT
TRBJ2-5,TRBV7-3,TRBD2,few,CASSRGGSSETQYF,TGTGCCAGCAGCCGGGGGGGTAGCAGCGAGACCCAGTACTTC
TRBJ2-7,TRBV5-1,.,few,CASSFEDGGLYEQYF,TGCGCCAGCAGCTTCGAGGACGGGGGGCTCTACGAGCAGTACTTC
TRBJ2-7,TRBV5-6,TRBD1,few,CASSLVLWEGQGRGYEQYF,TGTGCCAGCAGCTTGGTGCTTTGGGAAGGACAGGGTAGGGGTTACGAGCAGTACTTC
TRBJ2-1,TRBV11-2,.,few,CASSLLVKLTYNEQFF,TGTGCCAGCAGCTTACTGGTAAAATTAACCTACAATGAGCAGTTCTTC
TRBJ1-6,TRBV7-6,TRBD1,many,CASSLDQGDSPLHF,TGTGCCAGCAGCTTAGACCAGGGGGATTCACCCCTCCACTTT
TRBJ1-5,TRBV21-1,.,few,CASSVTGPGAQHF,TGTGCCAGCAGCGTCACAGGACCCGGGGCCCAGCATTTT
TRBJ1-2,TRBV3-1,.,.,CASSQRGNGYTF,TGTGCCAGCAGCCAGAGGGGGAATGGCTACACCTTC
TRBJ2-3,TRBV12-3/TRBV12-4,.,few,CASSLMILGDTQYF,TGTGCCAGCAGTTTAATGATCCTAGGGGATACGCAGTATTTT
TRBJ2-7,TRBV24-1,TRBD1,.,CATSDQQGPIYEQYF,TGTGCCACCAGTGACCAACAGGGGCCCATCTACGAGCAGTACTTC
TRBJ2-5,TRBV11-2,.,.,CASSSLGGEQETQYF,TGTGCCAGCAGCTCCCTCGGCGGGGAACAAGAGACCCAGTACTTC
TRBJ2-6,TRBV12-3/TRBV12-4,TRBD1,many,CASRTDRQGSGANVLTF,TGTGCCAGCAGAACAGATCGACAGGGCAGTGGGGCCAACGTCCTGACTTTC